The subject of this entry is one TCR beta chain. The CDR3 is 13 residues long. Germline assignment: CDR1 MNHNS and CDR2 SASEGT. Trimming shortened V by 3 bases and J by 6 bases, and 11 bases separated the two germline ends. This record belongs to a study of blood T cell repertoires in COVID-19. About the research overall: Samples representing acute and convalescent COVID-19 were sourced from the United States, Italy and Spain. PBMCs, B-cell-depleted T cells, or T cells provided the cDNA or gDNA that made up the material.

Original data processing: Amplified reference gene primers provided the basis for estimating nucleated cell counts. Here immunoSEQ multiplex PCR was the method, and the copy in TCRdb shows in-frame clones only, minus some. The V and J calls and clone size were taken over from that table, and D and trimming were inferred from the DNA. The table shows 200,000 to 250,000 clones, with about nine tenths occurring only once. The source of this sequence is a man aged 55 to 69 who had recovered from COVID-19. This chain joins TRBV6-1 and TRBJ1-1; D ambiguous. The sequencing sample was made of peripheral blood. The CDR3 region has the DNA TGTGCCAGCAGTGACATCCAGTTCCCTGAAGCTTTCTTT. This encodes CASSDIQFPEAFF.